This TCR beta chain stems from a study of OX40 agonist ivuxolimab in advanced cancers. Turning to the study itself: Patients in the trial were receiving intravenous ivuxolimab every 2 weeks, at doses of 0.01 to 10 mg/kg. Age averaged 60 years (range roughly 20 to 90), and more than 80% were male. General study points: Which antigen the expanded peripheral T cells recognized is unknown. Averaged across samples, CD8+ T cells carried more expanded clones than CD4+ did.

Clones were sequenced by immunoSEQ multiplex PCR, and TCRdb holds only the in-frame ones, with some missing. The repertoire holds 30,000 or so clones, with around 85% as singletons. Trimming left V 0 bases short and J 4 bases short, with 6 bases between. Per germline, CDR1 SGHNT and CDR2 YENEEA. The CDR3 is made up of 13 amino acids. In its sample, this clone was seen a few times. Its antigen remains unknown. J is TRBJ2-5 and V is TRBV11-3, with D maybe TRBD2 (6 bases). The receptor's source is an adult with an advanced solid tumor such as melanoma, head and neck, liver or kidney cancer. Sequencing was performed on CD4+ or CD8+ T cells sorted from blood, taken in a trial of the OX40 agonist ivuxolimab. CDR3 sequence reads: CASSLDGGETQYF. The CDR3 DNA follows: TGTGCCAGCAGCTTAGACGGGGGAGAGACCCAGTACTTC. Based on the CDR3 plus reference TRBV11-3 and TRBJ2-5, the full variable domain is EAGVVQSPRYKIIEKKQPVAFWCNPISGHNTLYWYLQNLGQGPELLIRYENEEAVDDSQLPKDRFSAERLKGVDSTLKIQPAELGDSAVYLCASSLDGGETQYFGPGTRLLVL.